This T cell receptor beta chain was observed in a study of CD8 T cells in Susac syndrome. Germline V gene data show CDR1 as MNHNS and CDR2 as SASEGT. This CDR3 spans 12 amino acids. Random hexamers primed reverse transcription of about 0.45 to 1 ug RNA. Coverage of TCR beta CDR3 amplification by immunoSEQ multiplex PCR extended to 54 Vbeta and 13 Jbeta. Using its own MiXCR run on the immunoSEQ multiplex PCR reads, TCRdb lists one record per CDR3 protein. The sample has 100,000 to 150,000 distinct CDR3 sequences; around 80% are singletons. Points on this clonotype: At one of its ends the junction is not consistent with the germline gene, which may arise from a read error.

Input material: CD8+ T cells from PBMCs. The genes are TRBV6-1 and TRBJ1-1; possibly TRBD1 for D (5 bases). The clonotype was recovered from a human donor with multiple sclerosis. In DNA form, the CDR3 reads TGTGCCAGCAGTGAAGCGGTCTATCGGGGCATTTTT. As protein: CASSEAVYRGIF.